Shown below are 25 T cell receptor beta chains from a single sample sequenced in a study of T cells in Graves' hyperthyroidism and ophthalmopathy. Amplification of TCR beta CDR3 regions was performed using RNA transcripts as template. HTBI primers were employed in a first-round RT-PCR of the TCR CDR3. TCRdb itself ran the multiplex PCR reads through MiXCR, one entry per CDR3 protein. The sample consists of about 300,000 distinct CDR3 sequences, about an eighth of them appearing once. The material sequenced was blood. These receptors all come from a woman aged 30 to 39 with Graves' hyperthyroidism that later progressed to Graves' ophthalmopathy.

At least ten counts were recorded for this clonotype. The J gene is TRBJ1-4, the V gene TRBV2; D perhaps matches TRBD1 (5 bases). The germline V gene has CDR1 SNHLY and CDR2 FYNNEI. The CDR3 runs to 14 residues. V shed 3 bases and J shed 8 bases, with 13 bases lying between them. CDR3 region: CASSEQGLREKLFF. CDR3 DNA: TGTGCCAGCAGTGAGCAGGGTTTGAGGGAAAAACTGTTTTTT.

This clonotype was seen ten or more times. The chain recombines TRBV30 with TRBJ2-6; no firm D call. The CDR3 totals 13 residues. The germline V gene encodes CDR1 GTSNPN and CDR2 SVGIG (reference sequence). The ends were cut back, 4 bases at V and 0 bases at J, with 4 bases in the middle. The CDR3 nucleotides are TGTGCCTGGAAGAGCTCTGGGGCCAACGTCCTGACTTTC. It specifies CAWKSSGANVLTF.

In this sample, this clonotype turned up many times. The chain combines TRBV19 with TRBJ2-1; D remains unclear. Germline V CDR1 and CDR2: LNHDA, SQIVND (reference sequence). This CDR3 is 11 amino acids long. V was clipped by 9 bases and J by 4 bases, with 7 bases between them. The CDR3 reads CASSVYNEQFF. DNA for the CDR3: TGTGCCAGCAGCGTATACAATGAGCAGTTCTTC.

On this clonotype: A much larger clone lies one base from this, so it may be a read error. As DNA, the CDR3 is TGCGCCAGCAGCTTGGGCCGACTAAACCCCAATGAGCAGTTCTTC. The encoded protein is CASSLGRLNPNEQFF. This chain uses TRBV5-1 with TRBJ2-1, with D tentatively TRBD2 (5 bases). This CDR3 is built from 15 residues. V lost 0 bases, J lost 6 bases, and 13 bases lay in between. CDR1 is SGHRS and CDR2 is YFSETQ in the germline V gene.

This clonotype was recorded at least ten times. A read error may produce the germline difference seen at one junction end. The rearrangement links TRBV3-1 to TRBJ1-3, with D unclear. In germline, CDR1 is LGHDT, CDR2 YNNKEL (reference sequence). CDR3 length: 14 residues. The CDR3 coding sequence is TGTGCCAGCAACCAACGGGACTCTGGAAACACCATATATTTT. Translation gives CASNQRDSGNTIYF.

This clonotype showed up just a few times. The rearrangement uses TRBV7-2 and TRBJ2-2, with 10 bases identical to TRBD2. Germline assignment: CDR1 SGHTA and CDR2 FQGNSA. The CDR3 has 16 residues. V shed 4 bases, J shed 7 bases, and the junction held 9 bases outside the gene matches. The CDR3 nucleotides read TGTGCCAGCAGCTCAAGGACTAGCGGTATGGGCGGGGAGCTGTTTTTT. Its translation is CASSSRTSGMGGELFF. Full variable domain (missing parts from reference TRBV7-2 and TRBJ2-2): GAGVSQSPSNKVTEKGKDVELRCDPISGHTALYWYRQSLGQGLEFLIYFQGNSAPDKSGLPSDRFSAERTGGSVSTLTIQRTQQEDSAVYLCASSSRTSGMGGELFFGEGSRLTVL.

The chain couples TRBV27 to TRBJ1-4, with D hard to call. Trimming cost V 0 bases and J 7 bases, with 3 bases left between them. From germline, CDR1 is MNHEY and CDR2 SMNVEV (reference sequence). This CDR3 is 12 amino acids long. CDR3 loop: CASSLSGEKLFF. The CDR3, as DNA: TGTGCCAGCAGTTTATCAGGTGAAAAACTGTTTTTT.

The chain joins TRBV27 to TRBJ2-7, with TRBD2 identical over 7 bases. This CDR3 spans 16 amino acids. Germline lookup yields CDR1 MNHEY and CDR2 SMNVEV (reference sequence). V lost 5 bases to trimming and J lost 2 bases; unmatched junction nucleotides: 12. The CDR3 loop reads CASSPVWGGIAYEQYF. CDR3 bases: TGTGCCAGCAGTCCCGTCTGGGGGGGAATCGCCTACGAGCAGTACTTC.

This clonotype was counted ten times or more. This chain uses TRBV20-1 with TRBJ2-5; TRBD2 agrees at 8 bases. Per germline, CDR1 DFQATT and CDR2 SNEGSKA (reference sequence). This CDR3 contains 18 residues. V gave up 1 base and J gave up 1 base; unmatched junction bases: 14. CDR3 DNA: TGCAGTGCTAGAGGCGGGCTAGCGGGTTCCACTTTCCAAGAGACCCAGTACTTC. It is translated as CSARGGLAGSTFQETQYF.

Note on this clonotype: In this CDR3 the conserved last residue, phenylalanine or tryptophan, is missing, so a read error is likely. The rearrangement links TRBV12-3 or TRBV12-4 to TRBJ2-7; the D gene is possibly TRBD2 (5 bases). This CDR3 spans 12 amino acids. The CDR3 protein is CACRGPTYEQYL. As DNA, the CDR3 is TGTGCCTGCAGAGGGCCGACCTACGAGCAGTACCTC.

The CDR3 is CASTQQNNSPLHF. CDR3 coding DNA: TGTGCCAGCACACAACAGAATAATTCACCCCTCCACTTT. This sequence joins TRBV28 and TRBJ1-6; D remains ambiguous. The V end lost 7 bases, the J end lost 5 bases, and 9 bases lay between the germline ends. In germline, CDR1 is MDHEN, CDR2 SYDVKM. The CDR3 loop spans 13 amino acids.

With respect to this clonotype: This may stem from a read error, because a much larger clone lies one nucleotide away. CDR3 in DNA: TGTGCCAGCAAGCCAGCGGGGCACTGCAATGAGCAGTTCTTC. Translated: CASKPAGHCNEQFF. This chain connects TRBV6-1 to TRBJ2-1, with 7 bases that match TRBD2. J gave up 6 bases and V 7 bases, and 9 bases lay outside the gene matches. Germline V gene lookup returns CDR1 MNHNS and CDR2 SASEGT. The CDR3 runs 14 residues.

Many counts were recorded for this clonotype. This chain uses TRBV24-1 with TRBJ2-1, with 9 bases aligning to TRBD1. The germline gives CDR1 KGHDR, CDR2 SFDVKD. V was pared by 3 bases and J by 5 bases, with 10 bases of the junction left unmatched. This CDR3 is built from 17 residues. The CDR3 reads CATSDVAGTGRNNEQFF. CDR3 nucleotides: TGTGCCACCAGTGATGTAGCCGGGACAGGGAGAAACAATGAGCAGTTCTTC.

Points on this clonotype: Likely a read error: the CDR3 ends without its conserved phenylalanine or tryptophan. The V call is TRBV19, the J call TRBJ1-3; tentative D call: TRBD1 (6 bases). V lost 9 bases, J lost 0 bases, and 15 bases lay in between. The V gene's germline CDR1 is LNHDA and CDR2 SQIVND (reference sequence). The CDR3 contains 15 residues. As DNA, the CDR3 is TGTGCCAGCCGAAACAGGGACATCTCTGGAAACACCATATATCTT. It codes for CASRNRDISGNTIYL.

Comment on this clonotype: This clone may be a read error of a much larger clone one base away. The V call is TRBV10-3, the J call TRBJ1-5, with D perhaps matching TRBD1 (6 bases). The CDR3 covers 14 residues. V dropped 3 bases and J dropped 5 bases, with 11 bases sitting between them. Looked up from germline, CDR1 is ENHRY and CDR2 is SYGVKD. For the CDR3, the DNA is TGTGCCATCAGTGATCGGGGGCCTGATCAGCCCCAGCATTTT. Protein: CAISDRGPDQPQHF.

This chain uses TRBV4-3 with TRBJ2-3, with D possibly being TRBD1 (6 bases). Germline V gives CDR1 LGHNA, CDR2 YSLEER. The ends were cut back, 1 base at V and 2 bases at J, with 10 bases in the middle. This CDR3 is built from 15 residues. CDR3 nucleotide sequence: TGCGCCAGCAGCCAAGCCTGGACAGTCACAGATACGCAGTATTTT. Its translation: CASSQAWTVTDTQYF.

V and J are TRBV10-3 and TRBJ2-1; 7 bases align to TRBD2. This CDR3 comprises 13 residues. From germline, CDR1 is ENHRY and CDR2 SYGVKD. Unmatched junction bases numbered 10, after V lost 9 bases and J lost 8 bases. The CDR3 coding sequence is TGTGCCATGGGGGGGGGAGGGCCGTATGAGCAGTTCTTC. Protein product: CAMGGGGPYEQFF.

The sample holds a few counts of this clonotype. The V call is TRBV6-6, the J call TRBJ1-2; possible D gene TRBD1, 5 bases. Germline assignment: CDR1 MNHNY and CDR2 SVGAGI (reference sequence). Trimming removed 0 bases from V and 8 bases from J, with 19 bases in between. This CDR3 is built from 16 residues. The CDR3, as DNA: TGTGCCAGCAGTTACTCGGGAGGCGTGGGGCAAGCAGGCTACACCTTC. This sequence encodes CASSYSGGVGQAGYTF.

This clonotype was recorded at least ten times. The rearrangement uses TRBV6-5 and TRBJ2-7, with D hard to call. The CDR3 is 15 residues long. Germline V lookup: CDR1 MNHEY, CDR2 SVGAGI. Trimming took 0 bases from V and 0 from J, leaving 9 bases between them. This CDR3 is CASSYSVTNSYEQYF. The CDR3 region has the DNA TGTGCCAGCAGTTACTCTGTGACAAACTCCTACGAGCAGTACTTC.

The V gene is TRBV10-1, the J gene TRBJ2-7; D not resolved. Trimming pared 4 bases from V and 2 bases from J, leaving 12 bases between. CDR1 WNHNN and CDR2 SYGVQD come from the germline V gene (reference sequence). The CDR3 contains 14 residues. The CDR3 DNA sequence: TGCGCCAGCAGTGCCCCGACATCACCCTACGAGCAGTACTTC. Translating it yields CASSAPTSPYEQYF.

In this sample, this clonotype turned up many times. The gene calls are TRBV20-1 and TRBJ2-5, with 10 bases matching TRBD2. This CDR3 contains 13 residues. The germline V gene has CDR1 DFQATT and CDR2 SNEGSKA (reference sequence). V shed 2 bases and J 5 bases; nucleotides not matched to a gene: 2. The CDR3 DNA follows: TGCAGTGCTAGACCTAGCGGGAGTGAGACCCAGTACTTC. It yields the protein CSARPSGSETQYF.

At least ten counts were recorded for this clonotype. The genes are TRBV28 and TRBJ2-5, with TRBD1 identical over 8 bases. The CDR3 is 16 residues long. V was pared by 2 bases and J by 0 bases, with 5 bases of the junction left unmatched. Per germline, CDR1 MDHEN and CDR2 SYDVKM. Here the CDR3 reads CASSLKDRGYQETQYF. The CDR3 DNA reads TGTGCCAGCAGTTTAAAAGACAGGGGTTACCAAGAGACCCAGTACTTC.

This clonotype has at least ten counts. The chain employs TRBV28 and TRBJ2-7; D not certain. Germline CDR1 MDHEN, CDR2 SYDVKM. CDR3 length: 12 residues. Trimming removed 6 bases at V and 0 bases at J, with 6 bases between. CDR3 region: CASRRNSYEQYF. The DNA of the CDR3 is TGTGCCAGCAGACGAAACTCCTACGAGCAGTACTTC. Together with reference TRBV28 and TRBJ2-7, the CDR3 gives the full variable domain: DVKVTQSSRYLVKRTGEKVFLECVQDMDHENMFWYRQDPGLGLRLIYFSYDVKMKEKGDIPEGYSVSREKKERFSLILESASTNQTSMYLCASRRNSYEQYFGPGTRLTVT.

The genes are TRBV19 and TRBJ1-2; TRBD1 matches 9 bases. Germline CDR1 reads LNHDA; CDR2 reads SQIVND (reference sequence). J was trimmed by 5 bases and V by 6 bases; bases with no gene match: 7. This CDR3 has 14 residues. The DNA of the CDR3 is TGTGCCAGTAGGCCGGGACAGGGTGTTTATGGCTACACCTTC. This encodes CASRPGQGVYGYTF.

This clonotype was counted ten times or more. The chain is built from TRBV20-1 and TRBJ2-2, with TRBD2 matching over 8 bases. V lost 1 base and J lost 2; bases outside the gene matches: 3. Germline V gives CDR1 DFQATT, CDR2 SNEGSKA (reference sequence). The CDR3 covers 15 residues. Here the CDR3 reads CSARVSGSNTGELFF. The CDR3, as DNA: TGCAGTGCTAGAGTAAGCGGGAGTAACACCGGGGAGCTGTTTTTT.